This TCR beta chain came from a study of T-cell memory formation after mild COVID-19. About the research overall: Clustering of TCRs was largely donor specific. Study-level results: A balance of CD4 and CD8 characterized clones contracting day 15 to 85, whereas later expanders leaned CD4+. Of the contracting clones, CD4+ ones lay mainly in CM and EM, and CD8+ ones in EMRA.

It was 5'RACE with constant-segment primers that produced the TCR alpha and TCR beta cDNA libraries, which carried sample barcodes and UMIs. Via MiXCR, TCRdb re-called the 5' RACE reads, giving one row per CDR3 protein. The sample lists about 440,000 distinct CDR3 sequences, 20% seen once, with approximately 8.4% in the top ten. V lost 4 bases, J lost 2 bases, and 2 bases stayed unmatched. This CDR3 is 15 amino acids long. Germline V gene sequence: CDR1 KGHSH, CDR2 LQKENI. This clonotype was seen more than once but under ten times. Its cognate antigen is unknown. The specimen was PBMCs or a T cell subset sorted from them (not recorded which). This receptor was identified in an adult woman who had mild COVID-19 (a few samples of this study predate the infection). Cell type and time point are not known. The chain is built from TRBV18 and TRBJ2-3, with 11 bases fitting TRBD1. Here the CDR3 reads CASSLDRGHTDTQYF. CDR3 sequence (DNA): TGTGCCAGCTCACTGGACAGGGGGCACACAGATACGCAGTATTTT.